One and the same sample provided the 23 T cell receptor beta chains below, sequenced in a study of OX40 agonist ivuxolimab in advanced cancers. Profiled with immunoSEQ multiplex PCR; TCRdb holds only in-frame clones, not every one. The data contain 75,000 to 90,000 clones, approximately 88% of them seen just once; the ten biggest clones take up roughly 6.6%. The sequences come from CD4+ or CD8+ T cells sorted from blood, collected in a trial of the OX40 agonist ivuxolimab. These receptors were collected from an adult with an advanced solid tumor such as melanoma, head and neck, liver or kidney cancer.

The chain carries TRBV9 and TRBJ2-2; D unclear. Trimming removed 3 bases at V and 1 base at J, with 4 bases between. The CDR3 has 13 amino acids. Germline V gene sequence: CDR1 SGDLS, CDR2 YYNGEE. The CDR3 DNA follows: TGTGCCAGCAGCGACGGGAACACCGGGGAGCTGTTTTTT. As protein: CASSDGNTGELFF. Based on the CDR3 plus reference TRBV9 and TRBJ2-2, the full variable domain is DSGVTQTPKHLITATGQRVTLRCSPRSGDLSVYWYQQSLDQGLQFLIQYYNGEERAKGNILERFSAQQFPDLHSELNLSSLELGDSALYFCASSDGNTGELFFGEGSRLTVL.

The V gene is TRBV14, the J gene TRBJ2-7; 7 bases fit TRBD2. With V trimmed by 4 bases and J by 6 bases, 12 bases remained unmatched. The CDR3 spans 15 residues. Germline V gene sequence: CDR1 SGHDN, CDR2 FVKESK. DNA for the CDR3: TGTGCCAGCAGCCTCTCGGCGGAAGGGAGGGCCGAGCAGTACTTC. It translates to CASSLSAEGRAEQYF.

The chain uses TRBV4-3 and TRBJ1-5; D gene ambiguous. Germline V gene data show CDR1 as LGHNA and CDR2 as YSLEER. V lost 0 bases and J 4 bases, leaving 13 bases between the germline ends. This CDR3 spans 16 amino acids. Here the CDR3 reads CASSQDLAGNNQPQHF. As DNA, the CDR3 is TGCGCCAGCAGCCAAGATCTCGCGGGGAATAATCAGCCCCAGCATTTT.

CDR3 sequence: CASSLAGSSYGYTF. The CDR3 DNA follows: TGTGCCAGCAGCTTAGCGGGGTCCAGCTATGGCTACACCTTC. The chain links TRBV11-3 to TRBJ1-2; no reliable D call. In germline, CDR1 is SGHNT, CDR2 YENEEA. Trimming took off 1 base at V and 4 bases at J, with 10 bases between the two ends. The CDR3 covers 14 residues.

This rearrangement joins TRBV30 to TRBJ1-3; 8 bases are shared with TRBD1. The CDR3 loop spans 17 amino acids. V lost 0 bases, J lost 4 bases, and 11 bases stayed unmatched. CDR1 is GTSNPN and CDR2 is SVGIG in the germline V gene (reference sequence). Written as DNA, the CDR3 is TGTGCCTGGAGTGTCCGACAGGGGTCGGGGAGAGGAAACACCATATATTTT. Its translation: CAWSVRQGSGRGNTIYF.

This clone came up once. This CDR3 is CASSGFRDLHTDTQYF. DNA for the CDR3: TGTGCCAGCAGCGGTTTCCGGGACCTGCACACAGATACGCAGTATTTT. This chain joins TRBV7-9 and TRBJ2-3, with D perhaps being TRBD1 or TRBD2 (5 bases each). Deletions cut 5 bases from V and 2 bases from J, with 17 bases between. Germline assignment: CDR1 SEHNR and CDR2 FQNEAQ (reference sequence). The CDR3 has 16 residues.

This chain uses TRBV6-4 with TRBJ2-2, with 9 bases identical to TRBD1. The junction had 3 bases not matched to a gene; V was cut back by 5 bases and J by 5 bases. The CDR3 is 14 residues long. Germline assignment: CDR1 MRHNA and CDR2 SNTAGT. In DNA form, the CDR3 reads TGTGCCAGCAGTCACGGACAGGGGACCGGGGAGCTGTTTTTT. Protein sequence: CASSHGQGTGELFF.

The chain links TRBV30 to TRBJ1-2; possibly TRBD1 for D (5 bases). This CDR3 has 15 residues. Per the germline V gene, CDR1 is GTSNPN and CDR2 is SVGIG (reference sequence). The V end lost 3 bases, the J end lost 4 bases, and 18 bases lay between the germline ends. CDR3 residues: CAWRSGASWVYGYTF. The CDR3 DNA reads TGTGCCTGGAGGTCCGGGGCTAGTTGGGTCTATGGCTACACCTTC.

The chain combines TRBV10-1 with TRBJ1-1; TRBD1 matches at 7 bases. Trimming took 5 bases from V and 2 from J; bases not matched to a gene: 2. This CDR3 region has 13 residues. Germline assignment: CDR1 WNHNN and CDR2 SYGVQD (reference sequence). CDR3 residues: CASSWDRNTEAFF. The DNA for the CDR3 is TGCGCCAGCAGTTGGGACAGAAACACTGAAGCTTTCTTT.

The gene calls are TRBV7-3 and TRBJ2-2; no clear D gene. Germline-derived CDR1 and CDR2 are SGHTA and FQGTGA. The CDR3 totals 13 residues. Trimming pared 4 bases from V and 1 base from J, leaving 4 bases between. The CDR3: CASSSGNTGELFF. The CDR3 DNA follows: TGTGCCAGCAGCTCGGGGAACACCGGGGAGCTGTTTTTT. Full variable domain (outside the CDR3, taken from reference TRBV7-3 and TRBJ2-2): GAGVSQTPSNKVTEKGKYVELRCDPISGHTALYWYRQSLGQGPEFLIYFQGTGAADDSGLPNDRFFAVRPEGSVSTLKIQRTERGDSAVYLCASSSGNTGELFFGEGSRLTVL.

This rearrangement joins TRBV11-3 to TRBJ1-2, with D uncertain. Trimming took 1 base from V and 5 from J, leaving 8 bases between them. The V gene's germline CDR1 is SGHNT and CDR2 YENEEA. The CDR3 has 13 amino acids. CDR3 coding DNA: TGTGCCAGCAGCTTAGCGGTGGATTATGGCTACACCTTC. This codes for CASSLAVDYGYTF.

V usage is TRBV7-8 and J usage is TRBJ2-1; possibly TRBD1 for D (6 bases). The CDR3 runs to 15 residues. Germline-derived CDR1 and CDR2 are SGHVS and FQNEAQ. The V end lost 5 bases, the J end lost 2 bases, and 13 bases lay between the germline ends. The DNA of the CDR3 is TGTGCCAGCAGCCGGACAGAGGGACCCTACAATGAGCAGTTCTTC. Translated: CASSRTEGPYNEQFF.

The J gene is TRBJ1-5, the V gene TRBV18; D gene unclear. Germline CDR1 KGHSH, CDR2 LQKENI. V was pared by 3 bases and J by 4 bases, with 10 bases between. The CDR3 sequence is 14 residues long. CDR3 loop: CASSPRAENQPQHF. CDR3 sequence (DNA): TGTGCCAGCTCACCCCGGGCGGAGAATCAGCCCCAGCATTTT.

This clone showed up just a few times. The chain is built from TRBV18 and TRBJ2-7, with D perhaps given as TRBD1 or TRBD2 (5 bases each). CDR3 length equals 13 residues. V was shortened by 2 bases and J by 0 bases, with 5 bases between the two germline ends. Germline CDR1 and CDR2: KGHSH and LQKENI. CDR3 residues: CASSPGGSYEQYF. DNA for the CDR3: TGTGCCAGCTCACCAGGGGGCTCCTACGAGCAGTACTTC.

CDR3 amino acids: CASSWVGGGYGYTF. The DNA of the CDR3 is TGCGCCAGCAGCTGGGTCGGGGGAGGTTATGGCTACACCTTC. The chain uses TRBV5-1 and TRBJ1-2, with D maybe TRBD1 (5 bases). Germline V gene data show CDR1 as SGHRS and CDR2 as YFSETQ. Trimming stripped 3 bases from V and 5 bases from J, with 14 bases between. The CDR3 runs 14 residues.

The chain recombines TRBV7-3 with TRBJ1-3, with D possibly being TRBD1 (5 bases). This CDR3 is built from 15 residues. Per germline, CDR1 SGHTA and CDR2 FQGTGA. With 5 bases removed from V and 0 bases from J, the gap between germline ends came to 11 bases. CDR3 protein: CASSLQGASGNTIYF. DNA for the CDR3: TGTGCCAGCAGCCTCCAGGGAGCCTCTGGAAACACCATATATTTT.

The chain has TRBV7-6 and TRBJ2-6; 8 nucleotides line up with TRBD1. CDR1 and CDR2 (germline): SGHVS, FNYEAQ. Trimming at V came to 5 bases and at J to 2 bases, leaving 11 bases not matched to a gene. CDR3 length equals 18 residues. CDR3 protein: CASSPRDRFVTGANVLTF. CDR3 coding DNA: TGTGCCAGCAGCCCCCGGGACAGGTTCGTCACTGGGGCCAACGTCCTGACTTTC.

The chain joins TRBV11-2 to TRBJ1-2; 9 bases fit TRBD1. V gave up 5 bases and J gave up 3 bases; unmatched junction bases: 4. The CDR3 length is 14 residues. The germline V gene encodes CDR1 SGHAT and CDR2 FQNNGV. The CDR3 protein is CASSKQGADYGYTF. The DNA for the CDR3 is TGTGCCAGCAGCAAACAGGGGGCCGACTATGGCTACACCTTC.

This chain links TRBV27 with TRBJ1-1, with D perhaps TRBD1 (6 bases). The CDR3 consists of 15 residues. Germline V gene data show CDR1 as MNHEY and CDR2 as SMNVEV (reference sequence). With 6 bases removed from V and 3 bases from J, the gap between germline ends came to 17 bases. The CDR3 region is CASSPQGRGDTEAFF. CDR3 coding DNA: TGTGCCAGCAGCCCGCAGGGCAGGGGAGACACTGAAGCTTTCTTT.

This clone was counted only a few times. This chain links TRBV29-1 with TRBJ1-1, with a tentative D call TRBD1 (5 bases). V lost 3 bases to trimming and J lost 0 bases, with 5 bases between them. Per the germline V gene, CDR1 is SQVTM and CDR2 is ANQGSEA. The CDR3 loop spans 12 amino acids. The CDR3 protein is CSVDRVNTEAFF. The CDR3 coding sequence is TGCAGCGTTGACAGGGTGAACACTGAAGCTTTCTTT.

This sequence joins TRBV18 and TRBJ2-3; TRBD2 matches at 8 bases. J gave up 5 bases and V 6 bases, and 13 bases lay outside the gene matches. Germline values: CDR1 KGHSH, CDR2 LQKENI. The CDR3 is made up of 16 amino acids. The CDR3 loop reads CASSLRDPTSVDTQYF. CDR3 coding DNA: TGTGCCAGCTCCCTAAGGGATCCGACTAGCGTAGATACGCAGTATTTT.

V gene TRBV10-3 combines with J gene TRBJ1-1, with 9 bases aligning to TRBD1. The CDR3 contains 13 residues. Germline loops: CDR1 ENHRY, CDR2 SYGVKD. With V trimmed by 11 bases and J by 6 bases, 10 bases remained unmatched. The CDR3 protein is CAVHRGQGSEAFF. Here the CDR3 DNA reads TGTGCCGTACACAGGGGGCAGGGGTCTGAAGCTTTCTTT.

V usage is TRBV5-8 and J usage is TRBJ2-7; D call uncertain. The germline V gene has CDR1 SGHTS and CDR2 YDEGEE. V dropped 1 base and J dropped 7 bases, with 12 bases sitting between them. There are 13 residues in the CDR3. The CDR3 bases are TGTGCCAGCAGCTTGACCCGGAGAGAGGAGCAGTACTTC. This translates into CASSLTRREEQYF. Variable domain in full (rest from reference TRBV5-8 and TRBJ2-7): EAGVTQSPTHLIKTRGQQATLRCSPISGHTSVYWYQQALGLGLQFLLWYDEGEERNRGNFPPRFSGRQFPNYSSELNVNALELEDSALYLCASSLTRREEQYFGPGTRLTVT.